This TCR beta chain was recovered during a study of T cells in women clearing cervical HPV infection. Study as a whole: Cases were women with histologically confirmed HPV16-related CIN3 or worse, including a couple of invasive cancers.

Profiled with immunoSEQ multiplex PCR; TCRdb holds only in-frame clones, not every one. The data show fewer than 35,000 clones, and the top ten clones hold around 18%. This CDR3 is built from 19 residues. Germline V lookup: CDR1 GTSNPN, CDR2 SVGIG (reference sequence). V was trimmed by 1 base and J by 5 bases, leaving 26 bases between them. As to this clone: The read gets to within 3 residues of the CDR3 end, and the germline J gene fills in the rest.

The sample was blood buffy coat. This chain joins TRBV30 and TRBJ2-2; possibly TRBD2 for D (5 bases). This TCR derives from a woman aged 18 to 75 with a cervical HPV16 infection that either progressed to CIN3+ or cleared (not recorded which). The covered CDR3 bases are TGTGCCTGGAGTGCCCATGGAAAGAGAACTAGGTCGGATACCGGGGAG. Encoded protein: CAWSAHGKRTRSDTGE. The entire CDR3 protein reads CAWSAHGKRTRSDTGELFF.